These T cell receptor beta chains were read from a single sample in a study of blood T cell repertoires in COVID-19. Sequencing used immunoSEQ multiplex PCR; TCRdb keeps in-frame clones, though not all of them. Of 250,000 to 350,000 clones in the sample, 88% were seen once. Sequenced sample: PBMCs or T cells enriched from blood (not recorded which). These receptors all stem from a woman aged 55-69 years in a cohort exposed to, infected with or recovered from COVID-19 (not recorded which). CDR3s include the opening cysteine and the closing phenylalanine or tryptophan. The order of the fields is D gene, V gene, clone size, J gene, CDR3 protein, CDR3 DNA. A D gene is named only where the DNA matches it firmly. Size is stated for part of the rows, as once, few or many counts, or as a class when the clone is expanded.

d_call: -; v_call: TRBV7-4; clone_size: -; j_call: TRBJ1-1; cdr3_aa: CASSGGAFF; cdr3_nt: TGTGCCAGCAGCGGGGGGGCTTTCTTT
d_call: TRBD1; v_call: TRBV5-4; clone_size: -; j_call: TRBJ1-1; cdr3_aa: CASSFRGRLRDEAFF; cdr3_nt: TGTGCCAGCAGCTTCAGGGGGCGCTTGCGGGATGAAGCTTTCTTT
d_call: -; v_call: TRBV5-4; clone_size: -; j_call: TRBJ2-1; cdr3_aa: CASTNLAEQFF; cdr3_nt: TGTGCCAGCACAAACCTAGCAGAGCAGTTCTTC
d_call: TRBD2; v_call: TRBV7-6; clone_size: once; j_call: TRBJ2-2; cdr3_aa: CASSLRGTSGRSNTGELFF; cdr3_nt: TGTGCCAGCAGCTTACGCGGGACTAGCGGGAGGTCGAACACCGGGGAGCTGTTTTTT
d_call: -; v_call: TRBV20-1; clone_size: -; j_call: TRBJ1-5; cdr3_aa: CSARAGQPQHF; cdr3_nt: TGCAGTGCTAGAGCGGGACAGCCCCAGCATTTT
d_call: -; v_call: TRBV5-4; clone_size: -; j_call: TRBJ1-1; cdr3_aa: CASSPNAPNTEAFF; cdr3_nt: TGTGCCAGCAGCCCTAACGCCCCGAACACTGAAGCTTTCTTT
d_call: TRBD2; v_call: TRBV24-1; clone_size: -; j_call: TRBJ2-7; cdr3_aa: CATSASGGTYEQYF; cdr3_nt: TGTGCCACCAGCGCTAGCGGGGGTACCTACGAGCAGTACTTC
d_call: TRBD2; v_call: TRBV6-2/TRBV6-3; clone_size: -; j_call: TRBJ2-1; cdr3_aa: CASSSSGRSSKQFF; cdr3_nt: TGTGCCAGCAGTTCCAGCGGGAGGTCAAGTAAGCAGTTCTTC
d_call: TRBD2; v_call: TRBV28; clone_size: once; j_call: TRBJ2-7; cdr3_aa: CASSRAGVREQYF; cdr3_nt: TGTGCCAGCAGTCGAGCGGGAGTGCGGGAGCAGTACTTC
d_call: -; v_call: TRBV7-6; clone_size: -; j_call: TRBJ2-3; cdr3_aa: CASSLGRTDTQYF; cdr3_nt: TGTGCCAGCAGCTTAGGGAGGACAGATACGCAGTATTTT
d_call: -; v_call: TRBV19; clone_size: -; j_call: TRBJ2-1; cdr3_aa: CASSIDQGPYNEQFF; cdr3_nt: TGTGCCAGTAGTATAGATCAGGGGCCCTACAATGAGCAGTTCTTC
d_call: -; v_call: TRBV7-9; clone_size: -; j_call: TRBJ2-7; cdr3_aa: CASSLLQGEQYF; cdr3_nt: TGTGCCAGCAGCTTACTTCAGGGCGAGCAGTACTTC
d_call: -; v_call: TRBV7-2; clone_size: -; j_call: TRBJ2-3; cdr3_aa: CASSLVGGVLRDTQYF; cdr3_nt: TGTGCCAGCAGCTTAGTTGGAGGGGTACTACGAGATACGCAGTATTTT
d_call: -; v_call: TRBV12-3/TRBV12-4; clone_size: -; j_call: TRBJ2-7; cdr3_aa: CASTPSSGDEQYF; cdr3_nt: TGTGCCAGCACCCCGTCCTCTGGAGACGAGCAGTACTTC
d_call: -; v_call: TRBV18; clone_size: -; j_call: TRBJ1-4; cdr3_aa: CASSPLSSATNEKLFF; cdr3_nt: TGTGCCAGCTCACCACTGAGCTCTGCAACTAATGAAAAACTGTTTTTT
d_call: -; v_call: TRBV10-2; clone_size: -; j_call: TRBJ2-7; cdr3_aa: CASSTGTLSSYEQYF; cdr3_nt: TGCGCCAGCAGTACCGGGACATTAAGCTCCTACGAGCAGTACTTC
d_call: -; v_call: TRBV9; clone_size: -; j_call: TRBJ2-2; cdr3_aa: CASSSRGPFDTGELFF; cdr3_nt: TGTGCCAGCAGCAGCAGGGGTCCTTTCGACACCGGGGAGCTGTTTTTT
d_call: TRBD1; v_call: TRBV7-9; clone_size: -; j_call: TRBJ2-7; cdr3_aa: CASNPDRAYEQYF; cdr3_nt: TGTGCCAGCAACCCGGACAGGGCTTACGAGCAGTACTTC
d_call: -; v_call: TRBV2; clone_size: -; j_call: TRBJ2-3; cdr3_aa: CASRSGASRTDTQYF; cdr3_nt: TGTGCCAGCAGGTCCGGTGCGTCGCGCACAGATACGCAGTATTTT
d_call: -; v_call: TRBV4-1; clone_size: -; j_call: TRBJ2-7; cdr3_aa: CASSQDPGRTYEQYF; cdr3_nt: TGCGCCAGCAGCCAAGATCCAGGGCGGACCTACGAGCAGTACTTC
d_call: -; v_call: TRBV28; clone_size: -; j_call: TRBJ1-1; cdr3_aa: CASSLLLRTRVADRTEAFF; cdr3_nt: TGTGCCAGCAGTTTACTCTTAAGGACCAGGGTGGCGGACCGAACTGAAGCTTTCTTT
d_call: TRBD1; v_call: TRBV6-6; clone_size: -; j_call: TRBJ1-5; cdr3_aa: CASSYRQGYSNQPQHF; cdr3_nt: TGTGCCAGCAGTTACCGACAGGGCTATAGCAATCAGCCCCAGCATTTT
d_call: TRBD1; v_call: TRBV4-2; clone_size: -; j_call: TRBJ2-2; cdr3_aa: CASSQDWGQGLGTGELFF; cdr3_nt: TGTGCCAGCAGCCAAGATTGGGGACAGGGGCTGGGGACCGGGGAGCTGTTTTTT
d_call: TRBD2; v_call: TRBV4-1; clone_size: -; j_call: TRBJ2-1; cdr3_aa: CASSPPLAGGPRNEQFF; cdr3_nt: TGCGCCAGCAGCCCGCCACTAGCGGGAGGGCCCCGCAATGAGCAGTTCTTC
d_call: TRBD2; v_call: TRBV4-2; clone_size: -; j_call: TRBJ2-1; cdr3_aa: CASSLYQGGSGRNEQFF; cdr3_nt: TGTGCCAGCAGCCTCTATCAGGGTGGGAGCGGGAGGAATGAGCAGTTCTTC
d_call: -; v_call: TRBV4-1; clone_size: -; j_call: TRBJ1-2; cdr3_aa: CASSQEDRGYYGYTF; cdr3_nt: TGCGCCAGCAGCCAAGAGGATAGGGGCTACTATGGCTACACCTTC
d_call: -; v_call: TRBV28; clone_size: -; j_call: TRBJ1-2; cdr3_aa: CASSSHSSKRSYGYTF; cdr3_nt: TGTGCCAGCAGCTCTCATTCTAGTAAGCGCTCCTATGGCTACACCTTC
d_call: TRBD1; v_call: TRBV6-1; clone_size: -; j_call: TRBJ1-1; cdr3_aa: CASSGTIGTGGAEAFF; cdr3_nt: TGTGCCAGCAGTGGGACGATCGGGACAGGGGGGGCTGAAGCTTTCTTT
d_call: TRBD2; v_call: TRBV3-1/TRBV3-2; clone_size: -; j_call: TRBJ2-1; cdr3_aa: CASSQGLADYNEQFF; cdr3_nt: TGTGCCAGCAGTCAGGGACTAGCGGACTACAATGAGCAGTTCTTC
d_call: -; v_call: TRBV4-1; clone_size: few; j_call: TRBJ1-1; cdr3_aa: CASSQDPGVGTEAFF; cdr3_nt: TGCGCCAGCAGCCAAGACCCGGGGGTGGGCACTGAAGCTTTCTTT
d_call: TRBD2; v_call: TRBV11-2; clone_size: -; j_call: TRBJ2-1; cdr3_aa: CASSLGLAGVEQFF; cdr3_nt: TGTGCCAGCAGCTTAGGGCTAGCGGGAGTTGAGCAGTTCTTC
d_call: -; v_call: TRBV7-6; clone_size: once; j_call: TRBJ1-6; cdr3_aa: CASSQRGGRAMSSPLHF; cdr3_nt: TGTGCCAGCAGCCAAAGGGGGGGAAGGGCTATGAGTTCACCCCTCCACTTT
d_call: TRBD1; v_call: TRBV5-1; clone_size: -; j_call: TRBJ2-5; cdr3_aa: CASSWDSSLQETQYF; cdr3_nt: TGCGCCAGCAGTTGGGACAGCTCCCTTCAAGAGACCCAGTACTTC
d_call: -; v_call: TRBV18; clone_size: -; j_call: TRBJ2-7; cdr3_aa: CASSPRQNQAYEQYF; cdr3_nt: TGTGCCAGCTCACCCCGACAGAACCAAGCCTACGAGCAGTACTTC
d_call: -; v_call: TRBV4-2; clone_size: -; j_call: TRBJ1-5; cdr3_aa: CASSQVSGGEGNQPQHF; cdr3_nt: TGTGCCAGCAGCCAAGTAAGCGGGGGGGAAGGCAATCAGCCCCAGCATTTT
d_call: TRBD1; v_call: TRBV27; clone_size: -; j_call: TRBJ1-6; cdr3_aa: CASSFRDRSSYNSPLHF; cdr3_nt: TGTGCCAGCAGTTTTCGGGACAGAAGCTCCTATAATTCACCCCTCCACTTT
d_call: TRBD1; v_call: TRBV28; clone_size: once; j_call: TRBJ2-7; cdr3_aa: CASSLGTGGGHEQYF; cdr3_nt: TGTGCCAGCAGTTTAGGGACAGGGGGCGGGCACGAGCAGTACTTC
d_call: -; v_call: TRBV27; clone_size: -; j_call: TRBJ2-7; cdr3_aa: CASSLGLTYEQYF; cdr3_nt: TGTGCCAGCAGTTTAGGTCTAACCTACGAGCAGTACTTC
d_call: -; v_call: TRBV18; clone_size: -; j_call: TRBJ2-2; cdr3_aa: CASSPRLTGELFF; cdr3_nt: TGTGCCAGCTCACCGCGACTCACCGGGGAGCTGTTTTTT
d_call: -; v_call: TRBV11-1; clone_size: -; j_call: TRBJ1-2; cdr3_aa: CASSLAGDGYTF; cdr3_nt: TGTGCCAGCAGCCTAGCAGGGGATGGCTACACCTTC
d_call: -; v_call: TRBV7-9; clone_size: -; j_call: TRBJ2-7; cdr3_aa: CASSLSRAGYDEQYF; cdr3_nt: TGTGCCAGCAGCTTAAGTCGGGCAGGGTACGACGAGCAGTACTTC
d_call: -; v_call: TRBV28; clone_size: -; j_call: TRBJ1-3; cdr3_aa: CASSLGGGNTIYF; cdr3_nt: TGTGCCAGCAGTCTTGGGGGGGGAAACACCATATATTTT
d_call: TRBD2; v_call: TRBV7-2; clone_size: -; j_call: TRBJ2-3; cdr3_aa: CASSYRPGLGTDTQYF; cdr3_nt: TGTGCCAGCAGCTACAGACCGGGACTAGGCACAGATACGCAGTATTTT
d_call: -; v_call: TRBV7-9; clone_size: -; j_call: TRBJ2-7; cdr3_aa: CASSPSESSYEQYF; cdr3_nt: TGTGCCAGCAGCCCTAGCGAATCCTCCTACGAGCAGTACTTC
d_call: -; v_call: TRBV6-5; clone_size: -; j_call: TRBJ1-6; cdr3_aa: CASSYHIGQDTSPLHF; cdr3_nt: TGTGCCAGCAGTTACCACATCGGACAAGATACTTCACCCCTCCACTTT